This T cell receptor beta chain was profiled in a study of T cell responses to AZD1222 COVID-19 vaccine. Findings of the study overall: Unmutated variant regions are reportedly targeted by nearly half of spike-specific TCRs. Donors in the cohort were predominantly white British and more often female, and clonal diversity was possibly underestimated. Sampled repertoires all dated from after the peak T cell response.

As for this clone: Antigen unknown.

Profiling relied on immunoSEQ multiplex PCR, and the TCRdb table lists in-frame clones only, not all of them. The sample has 120,000 to 150,000 clones; less than 95% are singletons. Germline loops: CDR1 MNHEY, CDR2 SVGAGI. CDR3 length equals 15 residues. V was clipped by 5 bases and J by 7 bases, with 18 bases between them. The sequences come from peripheral blood, collected 28 days after the second dose of the MenACWY control vaccine. The rearrangement uses TRBV6-5 and TRBJ2-1; D is unclear. The receptor's source is an adult who received the MenACWY meningococcal vaccine as a control. The CDR3 DNA reads TGTGCCAGCAGTCCCAGGCCGGGCGTACGGAATGAGCAGTTCTTC. It yields the protein CASSPRPGVRNEQFF.